This T cell receptor beta chain was found in a study of blood T cells in healthy people across ages. Study-level findings and limits: Naive T cell percentage by flow cytometry tracked strongly with beta diversity.

Of note for this clonotype: Its antigen is not known.

Primed by a sample-barcoded 5' primer and a J-beta primer mix, a second PCR proceeded for 7 to 11 cycles. Each cDNA molecule was tagged by a template-switch adaptor that had 12 random nucleotides. TCRdb analysed the 5' RACE reads with MiXCR anew, one entry per CDR3 protein. The sample includes some 780,000 distinct CDR3 sequences, about 61% of them seen just once. With 1 base removed from V and 2 bases from J, the gap between germline ends came to 9 bases. Germline CDR1 is MDHEN and CDR2 is SYDVKM. CDR3 length: 15 residues. The specimen sequenced was blood. This TCR came from a man aged 40-55 years in good health. This sequence joins TRBV28 and TRBJ2-1; perhaps TRBD1 as D (6 bases). The CDR3 loop is CASSLSAGAYNEQFF. CDR3 nucleotide sequence: TGTGCCAGCAGTTTATCGGCAGGGGCCTACAATGAGCAGTTCTTC.